This T cell receptor beta chain stems from a study of blood T cell repertoires in COVID-19. On the study more broadly: Some COVID-19 samples were acute and others convalescent; all came from the United States, Italy and Spain.

Only in-frame clones appear in the TCRdb table, and some are missing; sequencing was by immunoSEQ multiplex PCR. Of more than 200,000 clones in the sample, approximately 78% were seen once. During active infection, Seattle patients enrolled and were then monitored through disease. This receptor was taken from a woman aged 80 or older with COVID-19, enrolled during active disease. Sequenced input: peripheral blood.

CDR3 nucleotides: TGTGCCAGCCTCTGGGACAGATCTTTTGGAAACACCATATATTTT. It yields the protein CASLWDRSFGNTIYF. This sequence joins TRBV2 and TRBJ1-3, with 7 bases fitting TRBD1. The junction had 10 bases not matched to a gene; V was cut back by 8 bases and J by 3 bases. This CDR3 spans 15 amino acids. CDR1 SNHLY and CDR2 FYNNEI come from the germline V gene.